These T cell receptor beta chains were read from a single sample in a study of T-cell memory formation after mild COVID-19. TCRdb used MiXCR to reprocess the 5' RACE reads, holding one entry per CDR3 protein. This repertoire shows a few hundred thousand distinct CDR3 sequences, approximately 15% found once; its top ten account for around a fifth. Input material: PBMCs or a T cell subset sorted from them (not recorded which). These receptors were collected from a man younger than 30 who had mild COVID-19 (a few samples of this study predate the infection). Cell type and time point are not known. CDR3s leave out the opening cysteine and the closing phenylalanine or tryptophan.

CDR3aa: ASSQEMYGKLF
v_gene: TRBV4-3
j_gene: TRBJ1-4

CDR3aa: SVEGGQGTMYGYT
v_gene: TRBV29-1
j_gene: TRBJ1-2

CDR3aa: ASSRAQALAGNTIY
v_gene: TRBV7-8
j_gene: TRBJ1-3

CDR3aa: ASSLVGQGSTDTQY
v_gene: TRBV5-1
j_gene: TRBJ2-3

CDR3aa: ASSPGQRTLYEQY
v_gene: TRBV18
j_gene: TRBJ2-7

CDR3aa: ATRDAGLAADNEQF
v_gene: TRBV15
j_gene: TRBJ2-1

CDR3aa: ASSLGRQSPLH
v_gene: TRBV5-1
j_gene: TRBJ1-6

CDR3aa: ASSLPAQGGTDTQY
v_gene: TRBV7-2
j_gene: TRBJ2-3

CDR3aa: APGGLGGIEQY
v_gene: TRBV5-6
j_gene: TRBJ2-7

CDR3aa: ASSDQTGYQPQH
v_gene: TRBV6-1
j_gene: TRBJ1-5

CDR3aa: SARLAGGRADTQY
v_gene: TRBV20-1
j_gene: TRBJ2-3

CDR3aa: SARDGTGFNEKLF
v_gene: TRBV20-1
j_gene: TRBJ1-4

CDR3aa: ASSTLLTRGYNEQF
v_gene: TRBV11-2
j_gene: TRBJ2-1

CDR3aa: ASRDQRPSLGYT
v_gene: TRBV7-2
j_gene: TRBJ1-2

CDR3aa: ASSLGPGSGDEQF
v_gene: TRBV5-1
j_gene: TRBJ2-1

CDR3aa: ASSFGRTPNQPQH
v_gene: TRBV7-8
j_gene: TRBJ1-5

CDR3aa: ASSTGRDTEAF
v_gene: TRBV18
j_gene: TRBJ1-1

CDR3aa: ASSEQGNEKLF
v_gene: TRBV2
j_gene: TRBJ1-4

CDR3aa: ASSSKRGTDTDTQY
v_gene: TRBV28
j_gene: TRBJ2-3

CDR3aa: ASSFGQGLEAF
v_gene: TRBV7-2
j_gene: TRBJ1-1

CDR3aa: ASSQGGRGGTGELF
v_gene: TRBV4-1
j_gene: TRBJ2-2

CDR3aa: ASSLRLGVGTDTQY
v_gene: TRBV7-2
j_gene: TRBJ2-3

CDR3aa: ASSWGRDRGVTEAF
v_gene: TRBV4-1
j_gene: TRBJ1-1

CDR3aa: SALNRGGYGYT
v_gene: TRBV20-1
j_gene: TRBJ1-2

CDR3aa: ASSLKETQY
v_gene: TRBV28
j_gene: TRBJ2-5

CDR3aa: ASSLSVGVTGELF
v_gene: TRBV7-2
j_gene: TRBJ2-2

CDR3aa: ASSLHDQYTQY
v_gene: TRBV7-2
j_gene: TRBJ2-3

CDR3aa: ASTRSGTREDTQY
v_gene: TRBV5-1
j_gene: TRBJ2-3

CDR3aa: ASSLAVGIVAF
v_gene: TRBV7-2
j_gene: TRBJ1-1

CDR3aa: ASSPSGGGNHEAF
v_gene: TRBV27
j_gene: TRBJ1-1

CDR3aa: ASSPPLYNEQF
v_gene: TRBV18
j_gene: TRBJ2-1

CDR3aa: AISESKDRAEAF
v_gene: TRBV10-3
j_gene: TRBJ1-1

CDR3aa: ASSLAGGQGQETQY
v_gene: TRBV5-1
j_gene: TRBJ2-5

CDR3aa: ASSPRDPGEKLF
v_gene: TRBV6-2/TRBV6-3
j_gene: TRBJ1-4

CDR3aa: SAARLADNEQF
v_gene: TRBV29-1
j_gene: TRBJ2-1

CDR3aa: ATQDRVSTGELF
v_gene: TRBV12-3/TRBV12-4
j_gene: TRBJ2-2

CDR3aa: AWSVNGVTEAF
v_gene: TRBV30
j_gene: TRBJ1-1

CDR3aa: ASIQAQH
v_gene: TRBV25-1
j_gene: TRBJ1-5

CDR3aa: SAVGRTYEQY
v_gene: TRBV20-1
j_gene: TRBJ2-7

CDR3aa: ASSQGQLNTEAF
v_gene: TRBV5-1
j_gene: TRBJ1-1

CDR3aa: ATSDPQGDGETQY
v_gene: TRBV24-1
j_gene: TRBJ2-5

CDR3aa: ASSLGQGVGWTQY
v_gene: TRBV7-9
j_gene: TRBJ2-5

CDR3aa: SVEEAGRRGANVLT
v_gene: TRBV29-1
j_gene: TRBJ2-6

CDR3aa: AISESRDRDYGYT
v_gene: TRBV10-3
j_gene: TRBJ1-2

CDR3aa: ASSRRAGGRADTQY
v_gene: TRBV7-3
j_gene: TRBJ2-3

CDR3aa: ASSDRGTGANVLT
v_gene: TRBV11-3
j_gene: TRBJ2-6

CDR3aa: ASSILAGAHNEQF
v_gene: TRBV5-1
j_gene: TRBJ2-1

CDR3aa: ASSSPPGGTNSPLH
v_gene: TRBV27
j_gene: TRBJ1-6